These 17 T cell receptor beta chains originate from one sample sequenced in a study of T cell repertoires in cytomegalovirus infection. TCRdb re-derived calls from the reads in MiXCR, one entry per CDR3 protein. The top ten hold 15% to 25% of the sample, which has about 340,000 distinct CDR3 sequences, 29% seen once. The antigens for these receptors are not known. The sequences come from cultured PBMCs, collected from culture after CMV antigen stimulation. The receptors were gathered from a human donor in good health (CMV status not recorded). Some clones in this sample may be carry-over from other donors' samples.

V and J are TRBV18 and TRBJ2-3; D remains ambiguous. The germline CDR1 and CDR2 sequences are KGHSH and LQKENI. Between the trimmed V and J ends, which lost 2 bases and 0 bases, there was a span of 6 bases. This CDR3 has 14 amino acids. The CDR3 DNA is TGTGCCAGCTCACCAATTCCGAGCACAGATACGCAGTATTTT. It yields the protein CASSPIPSTDTQYF.

The rearrangement links TRBV4-3 to TRBJ2-5, with D possibly matching TRBD2 (6 bases). Per germline, CDR1 LGHNA and CDR2 YSLEER. The CDR3 length is 17 residues. Trimming took 4 bases from V and 0 from J, leaving 18 bases between them. The CDR3 DNA is TGCGCCAGCAGCCCAGCCACTAGCTCGGCCCACCAAGAGACCCAGTACTTC. This sequence encodes CASSPATSSAHQETQYF.

This clonotype was seen ten or more times. V and J are TRBV7-8 and TRBJ2-2; possible D gene TRBD1, 6 bases. The CDR3 is made up of 15 amino acids. The germline V and J ends were trimmed by 3 bases and 1 base, with 9 bases remaining between them. The germline gives CDR1 SGHVS, CDR2 FQNEAQ. The CDR3 protein is CASSFGRGNTGELFF. The DNA of the CDR3 is TGTGCCAGCAGCTTCGGCAGGGGGAACACCGGGGAGCTGTTTTTT.

The rearrangement uses TRBV19 and TRBJ2-2, with D possibly matching TRBD1 (6 bases). Trimming pared 0 bases from V and 0 bases from J, leaving 11 bases between. CDR3 length: 17 residues. The germline CDR1 and CDR2 sequences are LNHDA and SQIVND (reference sequence). CDR3 sequence: CASSIDRRTANTGELFF. CDR3 nucleotide sequence: TGTGCCAGTAGTATAGACCGCCGGACAGCGAACACCGGGGAGCTGTTTTTT.

As to this clonotype: The germline gene is not matched at one end of the junction; a read error may be the cause. The rearrangement links TRBV7-7 to TRBJ2-5, with 8 positions matching TRBD1. Germline CDR1 is SSHAT and CDR2 is FNYEAQ (reference sequence). CDR3 size: 16 residues. DNA for the CDR3: TGTGCTAGCAGCTTAGCGCGCCAGGGGGCGGGTGAGACCCAGTACTTC. Protein product: CASSLARQGAGETQYF.

This clonotype was counted a few times. The chain couples TRBV6-5 to TRBJ2-7, with 9 bases fitting TRBD2. V lost 2 bases, J lost 4 bases, and 3 bases stayed unmatched. The CDR3 loop spans 14 amino acids. Per germline, CDR1 MNHEY and CDR2 SVGAGI. The CDR3 loop reads CASSYGGGAYEQYF. The CDR3 DNA is TGTGCCAGCAGTTACGGCGGGGGGGCTTACGAGCAGTACTTC.

This clonotype appeared many times. CDR3: CSARALRGFSPLHF. The CDR3 DNA reads TGCAGTGCTAGAGCACTCCGAGGTTTTTCACCCCTCCACTTT. V is TRBV20-1 and J is TRBJ1-6; D gene unclear. This CDR3 contains 14 residues. Looked up from germline, CDR1 is DFQATT and CDR2 is SNEGSKA (reference sequence). Trimming took off 1 base at V and 9 bases at J, with 13 bases between the two ends.

In its sample, this clonotype was seen a few times. The chain is built from TRBV7-6 and TRBJ2-1; D is undetermined. The CDR3 loop spans 15 amino acids. The V and J ends lost 3 bases and 5 bases respectively, with 14 bases between them. Germline V lookup: CDR1 SGHVS, CDR2 FNYEAQ. The CDR3 coding sequence is TGTGCCAGCAGCTTTATTGGGTCAGAAGACAATGAGCAGTTCTTC. It specifies CASSFIGSEDNEQFF. Variable domain in full (rest from reference TRBV7-6 and TRBJ2-1): GAGVSQSPRYKVTKRGQDVALRCDPISGHVSLYWYRQALGQGPEFLTYFNYEAQQDKSGLPNDRFSAERPEGSISTLTIQRTEQRDSAMYRCASSFIGSEDNEQFFGPGTRLTVL.

In this sample, this clonotype turned up a few times. The V call is TRBV14, the J call TRBJ2-2; 10 nucleotides match TRBD2. V trimming: 0 bases; J trimming: 4 bases; junction bases outside the gene matches: 2. The CDR3 contains 16 residues. The germline V gene has CDR1 SGHDN and CDR2 FVKESK. This CDR3 is CASSQELAGITGELFF. CDR3 coding DNA: TGTGCCAGCAGCCAAGAACTAGCGGGGATCACCGGGGAGCTGTTTTTT.

The chain joins TRBV9 to TRBJ1-3, with 7 positions matching TRBD1. V shed 0 bases and J 4 bases; nucleotides not matched to a gene: 4. Germline V gene data show CDR1 as SGDLS and CDR2 as YYNGEE. This CDR3 region has 15 residues. Here the CDR3 reads CASSVGGQFGNTIYF. The CDR3, as DNA: TGTGCCAGCAGCGTAGGGGGACAGTTCGGAAACACCATATATTTT.

V usage is TRBV29-1 and J usage is TRBJ1-2; TRBD1 matches at 11 bases. This CDR3 spans 13 amino acids. With V trimmed by 5 bases and J by 8 bases, 7 bases remained unmatched. Germline values: CDR1 SQVTM, CDR2 ANQGSEA. The CDR3 DNA reads as TGCAGCGTTCCGGGACAGGGGGAAAGGGGCTACACCTTC. Translated: CSVPGQGERGYTF.

In this sample, this clonotype turned up a few times. V usage is TRBV10-3 and J usage is TRBJ2-4; 9 bases are a match to TRBD1. This CDR3 is 16 amino acids long. Trimming took 8 bases from V and 1 from J; bases not matched to a gene: 9. Germline CDR1 reads ENHRY; CDR2 reads SYGVKD. The CDR3 reads CAIGGPQGAAKNIQYF. The CDR3 DNA sequence: TGTGCCATCGGGGGACCACAGGGGGCCGCCAAAAACATTCAGTACTTC.

The chain is built from TRBV11-2 and TRBJ2-7; D is ambiguous. The CDR3 is 12 residues long. Between the trimmed V and J ends, which lost 3 bases and 3 bases, there was a span of 6 bases. Looked up from germline, CDR1 is SGHAT and CDR2 is FQNNGV. CDR3 residues: CASSFGRYEQYF. The CDR3 DNA reads as TGTGCCAGCAGCTTCGGCCGCTACGAGCAGTACTTC.

On this clonotype itself: Compared with germline, one end of the junction differs, possibly owing to a read error. V is TRBV28 and J is TRBJ2-3, with TRBD2 identical over 10 bases. This CDR3 has 14 residues. The V gene's germline CDR1 is MDHEN and CDR2 SYDVKM. In DNA form, the CDR3 reads TGTGCCACTAGCCGTAGCGGGAGGACAGATATGCAGTATTTT. Translation gives CATSRSGRTDMQYF.

The chain carries TRBV20-1 and TRBJ2-1; 10 nucleotides agree with TRBD1. The germline V gene encodes CDR1 DFQATT and CDR2 SNEGSKA (reference sequence). CDR3 length: 18 amino acids. With V trimmed by 5 bases and J by 3 bases, 16 bases remained unmatched. CDR3 sequence reads: CSAGGNLRQGALYNEQFF. CDR3 nucleotide sequence: TGCAGTGCTGGGGGGAACCTAAGACAGGGGGCTCTCTACAATGAGCAGTTCTTC.

The rearrangement links TRBV20-1 to TRBJ1-4; TRBD1 might be the D (6 bases). Germline CDR1 reads DFQATT; CDR2 reads SNEGSKA (reference sequence). The V and J ends lost 0 bases and 0 bases respectively, with 14 bases between them. The CDR3 contains 17 residues. CDR3 DNA: TGCAGTGCTAGAGATTTGGGCCAGGGGACAACTAATGAAAAACTGTTTTTT. Amino acids: CSARDLGQGTTNEKLFF.

This clonotype was counted once. The chain recombines TRBV7-9 with TRBJ2-7, with 11 bases lining up with TRBD2. The junction had 6 bases not matched to a gene; V was cut back by 4 bases and J by 4 bases. CDR3 length: 15 amino acids. Germline CDR1 SEHNR, CDR2 FQNEAQ (reference sequence). For the CDR3, the DNA is TGTGCCAGCAGCTCCACCCTAGCGGGAGGTTACGAGCAGTACTTC. Its protein is CASSSTLAGGYEQYF.